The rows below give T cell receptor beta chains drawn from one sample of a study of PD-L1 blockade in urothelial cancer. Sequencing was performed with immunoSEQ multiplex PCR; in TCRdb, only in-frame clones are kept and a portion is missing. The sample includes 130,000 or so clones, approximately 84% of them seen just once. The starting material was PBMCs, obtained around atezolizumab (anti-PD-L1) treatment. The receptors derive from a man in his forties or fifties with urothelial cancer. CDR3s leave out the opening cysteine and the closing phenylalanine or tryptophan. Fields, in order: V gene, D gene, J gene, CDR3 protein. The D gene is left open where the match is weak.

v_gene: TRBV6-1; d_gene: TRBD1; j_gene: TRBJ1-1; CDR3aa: AEGTGRRMNTEAF
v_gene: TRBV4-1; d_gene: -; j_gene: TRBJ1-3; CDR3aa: ASSEDTTSGNTIY
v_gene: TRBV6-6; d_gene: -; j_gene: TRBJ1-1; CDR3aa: ASSYGGAPAF
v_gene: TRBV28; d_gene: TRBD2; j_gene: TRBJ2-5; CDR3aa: ASSWASGKETQY
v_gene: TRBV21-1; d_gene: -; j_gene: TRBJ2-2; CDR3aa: ASSKCGRGHGGELF
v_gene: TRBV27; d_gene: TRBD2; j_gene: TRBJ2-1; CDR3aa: ASTPGTSAQKQF
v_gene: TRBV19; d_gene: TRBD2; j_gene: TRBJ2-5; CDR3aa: ASSIGLAAGQETQY
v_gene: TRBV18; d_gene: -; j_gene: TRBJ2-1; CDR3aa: ASSSAGVFNEQF
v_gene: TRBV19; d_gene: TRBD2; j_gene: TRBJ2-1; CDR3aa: ASSLSGSIDEQF
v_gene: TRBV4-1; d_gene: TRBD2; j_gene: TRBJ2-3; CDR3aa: ASSQASTSGSLQY
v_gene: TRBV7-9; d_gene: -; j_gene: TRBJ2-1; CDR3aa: ASSLRDRYSYNEQF
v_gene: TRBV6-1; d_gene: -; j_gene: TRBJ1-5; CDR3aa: ASSEWGGYSNQPQH
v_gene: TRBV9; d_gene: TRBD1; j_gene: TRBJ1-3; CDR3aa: ASSPRDSRSGNTIY
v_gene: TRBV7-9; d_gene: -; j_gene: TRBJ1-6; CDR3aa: ASSLTRGSPLH